Given below is one T cell receptor beta chain in context. Its antigen is not yet known. No base quality values were provided; no much bigger clone lies one nucleotide off. This record belongs to a study of CD8 T cells in Susac syndrome (dated 2019 in TCRdb). For the wider study: Repertoire sequencing was used to test whether CD8+ T cell activation and differentiation in Susac syndrome was antigen driven. The clonality of the CD8+ T cell repertoire was compared across approximately twelve healthy donors, about 14 Susac syndrome patients and about 16 multiple sclerosis patients.

High-throughput TCR beta sequencing profiled peripheral blood CD8+ and CD4+ T cells from healthy donors, Susac syndrome patients and multiple sclerosis patients. Healthy donors were included as age- and sex-matched controls. Bulk CD8+ and CD4+ T cells were purified by magnetic negative isolation, while CD8+ TEMRA cells were enriched using FACS. Blood was collected in EDTA tubes and processed within 24 hours, with PBMCs isolated through density gradient centrifugation. PBMCs destined for TCR sequencing were cryopreserved in liquid nitrogen and later thawed in a 37 °C water bath. A purity of at least 90% was achieved for sorted or isolated CD4+, CD8+ and CD8+ TEMRA cells. RNA was extracted with the RNeasy kit and about 0.5 to 1 ug was reverse transcribed using random hexamers. The immunoSEQ multiplex PCR assay, covering 54 Vbeta and 13 Jbeta segments, was used to amplify TCR beta CDR3 regions. PCR amplification bias was corrected by using a synthetic template baseline for primer optimization and computational correction. The paper's processing steps were these. Reads were annotated to V, D and J genes according to IMGT and were analyzed with immunoSEQ Analyzer, with only productive sequences retained. Clonality was calculated as one minus the Shannon entropy normalized by log2 of the number of productive unique sequences. For each patient and control, public and private clones were evaluated among the 100 most prevalent clones. A clone was defined as Susac-specific if it was absent from the healthy and MS cohorts, from some 1,100 published viral clones and from other ImmuneACCESS disease sequences. Starting from the raw public reads, TCRdb applied fastp trimming at Q25, assembled clones with MiXCR and retained in-frame beta chains. Rows with one shared CDR3 protein collapse into an entry with the most common genes and DNA. For this entry, the V and J calls and clone size follow TCRdb and not the study's own pipeline. The sample table lists around 56,000 distinct CDR3 sequences, approximately 90% of them with a count of one. Just under 0.2% of the sample goes to the ten largest clones.

Cut back by 4 bases and 4 bases, the V and J ends lie 16 bases apart. The germline V gene (reference sequence) specifies MNHEY as CDR1 and SMNVEV as CDR2. The CDR3 runs 15 residues from the cysteine to the phenylalanine. Only the CDR3 DNA is retained, 45 bases long and in frame from the first base. Broader findings and caveats from the paper: The TCR sequencing and HLA analysis was acknowledged to have included a relatively small number of individuals.

The chain is encoded by TRBV27 joined to TRBJ1-2, with the D gene call left open. The sequencing sample was made of CD8+ T cells from PBMCs. The sequence came from a human donor in good health. The CDR3 region has the sequence CASSSYEESTYGYTF. The DNA reads TGTGCCAGCAGTTCCTACGAGGAATCGACCTATGGCTACACCTTC.